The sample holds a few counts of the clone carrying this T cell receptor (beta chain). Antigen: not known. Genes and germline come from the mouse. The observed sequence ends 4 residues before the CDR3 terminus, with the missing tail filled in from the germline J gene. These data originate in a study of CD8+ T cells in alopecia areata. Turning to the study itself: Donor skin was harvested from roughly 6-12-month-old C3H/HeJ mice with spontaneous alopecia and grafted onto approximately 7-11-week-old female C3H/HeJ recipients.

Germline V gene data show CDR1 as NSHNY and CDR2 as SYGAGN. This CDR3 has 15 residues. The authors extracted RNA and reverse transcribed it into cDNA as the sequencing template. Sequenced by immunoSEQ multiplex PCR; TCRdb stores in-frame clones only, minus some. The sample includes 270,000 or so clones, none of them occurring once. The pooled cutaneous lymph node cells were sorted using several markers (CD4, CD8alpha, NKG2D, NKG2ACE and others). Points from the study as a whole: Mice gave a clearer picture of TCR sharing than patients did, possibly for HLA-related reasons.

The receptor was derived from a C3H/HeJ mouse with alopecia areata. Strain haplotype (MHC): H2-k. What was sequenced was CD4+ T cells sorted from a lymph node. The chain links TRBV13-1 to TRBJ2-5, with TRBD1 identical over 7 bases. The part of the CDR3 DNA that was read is TGTGCCAGCAGTGCATCGACAGGGTTAGCGGAC. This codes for CASSASTGLAD. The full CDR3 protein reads CASSASTGLADTQYF.